Shown below are 14 T cell receptor beta chains from a single sample sequenced in a study of Graves' ophthalmopathy and Graves' hyperthyroidism. For repertoire sequencing, the TCR beta CDR3 regions were amplified from RNA transcripts. The workflow started with a first-round RT-PCR run with HTBI primers and then moved on to a second-round multiplex PCR. A single record per CDR3 protein comes from TCRdb applying MiXCR to the multiplex PCR reads. The sample includes a few hundred thousand distinct CDR3 sequences, less than 20% of them seen just once. What was sequenced was peripheral blood. The source of these receptors is a woman younger than 30 with stable Graves' hyperthyroidism.

This clonotype was counted once. The chain couples TRBV20-1 to TRBJ2-5; no firm D call. The CDR3 covers 12 residues. The ends were cut back, 6 bases at V and 4 bases at J, with 12 bases in the middle. Germline V gene data show CDR1 as DFQATT and CDR2 as SNEGSKA (reference sequence). CDR3 sequence reads: CSAPDLRETQYF. In DNA form, the CDR3 reads TGCAGTGCCCCGGACCTAAGAGAGACCCAGTACTTC.

The rearrangement uses TRBV18 and TRBJ1-1; a weak D match, TRBD1 (6 bases). The CDR3 consists of 14 residues. Germline V gene lookup returns CDR1 KGHSH and CDR2 LQKENI. V was shortened by 4 bases and J by 1 base, with 10 bases between the two germline ends. CDR3: CASSRKDRNTEAFF. CDR3 DNA sequence: TGTGCCAGCTCACGAAAGGACAGGAACACTGAAGCTTTCTTT.

The chain has TRBV3-1 and TRBJ2-7, with 9 bases identical to TRBD2. Germline assignment: CDR1 LGHDT and CDR2 YNNKEL (reference sequence). V lost 4 bases to trimming and J lost 5 bases; unmatched junction nucleotides: 9. The CDR3 runs to 15 residues. The CDR3 nucleotides are TGTGCCAGCAGCCCGCCGGGACTAGCAAGGCACGAGCAGTACTTC. Protein product: CASSPPGLARHEQYF.

V and J are TRBV7-8 and TRBJ2-5, with a weak D call TRBD1 (6 bases). Germline V gives CDR1 SGHVS, CDR2 FQNEAQ. CDR3 length: 14 residues. V was pared by 5 bases and J by 5 bases, with 15 bases between. The CDR3 here is CASSPWTALETQYF. The CDR3 DNA is TGTGCCAGCAGCCCATGGACAGCTCTGGAGACCCAGTACTTC.

This clonotype was recorded a few times. The rearrangement links TRBV27 to TRBJ1-2; 10 bases align to TRBD1. Unmatched junction bases numbered 15, after V lost 6 bases and J lost 8 bases. Germline assignment: CDR1 MNHEY and CDR2 SMNVEV (reference sequence). CDR3 length: 16 amino acids. In nucleotides, the CDR3 is TGTGCCAGCAGCAGGACAGGGGGGCGGGGGGTAGGCGGCTACACCTTC. Protein product: CASSRTGGRGVGGYTF.

Ten or more counts support this clonotype. This rearrangement joins TRBV20-1 to TRBJ1-6; 9 positions match TRBD1. The CDR3 has 15 amino acids. The junction had 7 bases not matched to a gene; V was cut back by 2 bases and J by 8 bases. Germline CDR1 DFQATT, CDR2 SNEGSKA (reference sequence). Here the CDR3 DNA reads TGCAGTGCTAGACGCCACCGGGACAGGGATTCACCCCTCCACTTT. This sequence encodes CSARRHRDRDSPLHF.

This clonotype has at least ten counts. This chain connects TRBV2 to TRBJ2-7, with D uncertain. V shed 8 bases and J shed 4 bases, with 6 bases lying between them. This CDR3 contains 10 residues. Per germline, CDR1 SNHLY and CDR2 FYNNEI. The CDR3 protein is CASAIYEQYF. Here the CDR3 DNA reads TGTGCCAGCGCCATTTACGAGCAGTACTTC.

This clonotype was observed at least ten times. V usage is TRBV14 and J usage is TRBJ2-5; TRBD1 matches 8 bases. This CDR3 is 14 amino acids long. J lost 4 bases, V lost 5 bases, and 6 bases had no gene match. Germline values: CDR1 SGHDN, CDR2 FVKESK. CDR3 amino acids: CASSLDRDGETQYF. CDR3 DNA: TGTGCCAGCAGCTTGGACAGGGATGGAGAGACCCAGTACTTC.

This clonotype was seen many times. The chain recombines TRBV6-1 with TRBJ2-7; 10 bases match TRBD2. The CDR3 loop spans 15 amino acids. CDR1 and CDR2 from the germline V gene are MNHNS and SASEGT. With V trimmed by 6 bases and J by 6 bases, 11 bases remained unmatched. The CDR3 is CASSDGLAVMCEQYF. CDR3 nucleotide sequence: TGTGCCAGCAGCGACGGACTAGCGGTGATGTGCGAGCAGTACTTC.

To note about this clonotype: A much larger clone is a single base away; this may be a read error. This CDR3 fails to terminate in the conserved phenylalanine or tryptophan, so it likely reflects a read error. V is TRBV5-1 and J is TRBJ1-1, with D tentatively TRBD1 (5 bases). The CDR3 loop spans 15 amino acids. V was pared by 2 bases and J by 6 bases, with 17 bases between. Germline V gene data show CDR1 as SGHRS and CDR2 as YFSETQ. The CDR3 nucleotides are TGCGCCAGCAGCTTCGATGGCAGGGAGATGGCTGAAGCTTTCTTG. Protein sequence: CASSFDGREMAEAFL.

This chain uses TRBV6-2 or TRBV6-3 with TRBJ2-7; perhaps TRBD2 as D (5 bases). This CDR3 is built from 15 residues. CDR1 and CDR2 from the germline V gene are MNHEY and SVGEGT. Trimming left V 2 bases short and J 3 bases short, with 14 bases between. The CDR3 bases are TGTGCCAGCAGTTACCAGCGGCAACTGAACTACGAGCAGTACTTC. Translating gives CASSYQRQLNYEQYF.

This clonotype has at least ten counts. The genes are TRBV19 and TRBJ2-7, with a weak D call TRBD2 (5 bases). With 6 bases removed from V and 2 bases from J, the gap between germline ends came to 14 bases. Germline CDR1 is LNHDA and CDR2 is SQIVND (reference sequence). The CDR3 sequence is 14 residues long. CDR3 coding DNA: TGTGCCAGTAGAAGAGAGGGCCCCACCTACGAGCAGTACTTC. Amino acid sequence: CASRREGPTYEQYF.

This clonotype has a count of ten or more. V gene TRBV11-2 combines with J gene TRBJ1-1, with D uncertain. The germline V gene has CDR1 SGHAT and CDR2 FQNNGV. V dropped 1 base and J dropped 6 bases, with 12 bases sitting between them. The CDR3 sequence is 14 residues long. CDR3 sequence: CASSLVAQIAEAFF. The DNA for the CDR3 is TGTGCCAGCAGCTTAGTCGCGCAAATCGCTGAAGCTTTCTTT.

This clonotype was detected a few times. The rearrangement uses TRBV5-5 and TRBJ2-5; 8 nucleotides line up with TRBD1. V lost 4 bases and J lost 9; bases outside the gene matches: 8. Germline V gene lookup returns CDR1 SGHKS and CDR2 YYEKEE (reference sequence). This CDR3 is 13 amino acids long. In DNA, the CDR3 is TGTGCCAGCAGCAATGGACAGGGAGGTTCCCAGTACTTC. Translation: CASSNGQGGSQYF.